This T cell receptor beta chain was identified during a study of T cells in Graves' hyperthyroidism and ophthalmopathy. Study-wide results and caveats: In the analysis, a 13 V-J model separated ophthalmopathy from stable hyperthyroidism.

From RNA transcripts, TCR beta CDR3 regions were amplified. Initially, a first-round RT-PCR of the TCR CDR3 employed the HTBI primer set. TCRdb recomputed calls from the multiplex PCR reads with MiXCR, one row per CDR3 protein. The repertoire includes about 500,000 distinct CDR3 sequences, 16% of them detected once, and about 17% sits in the top ten. This CDR3 is built from 14 residues. The ends were cut back, 6 bases at V and 3 bases at J, with 12 bases in the middle. This clonotype appeared many times. Its antigen remains unidentified. Diagnosis relied on clinical symptoms, serum thyroxine and TRAb, thyroid ultrasound and orbital computed tomography. PBMCs were derived from 10 ml fresh peripheral blood.

The chain links TRBV12-3 or TRBV12-4 to TRBJ1-5; D is undetermined. This TCR derives from a woman aged 18-29 years with Graves' hyperthyroidism. What was sequenced was blood. The CDR3, as DNA: TGTGCCAGCAGGCCGGCCGGGTCCAATCAGCCCCAGCATTTT. Its translation is CASRPAGSNQPQHF.